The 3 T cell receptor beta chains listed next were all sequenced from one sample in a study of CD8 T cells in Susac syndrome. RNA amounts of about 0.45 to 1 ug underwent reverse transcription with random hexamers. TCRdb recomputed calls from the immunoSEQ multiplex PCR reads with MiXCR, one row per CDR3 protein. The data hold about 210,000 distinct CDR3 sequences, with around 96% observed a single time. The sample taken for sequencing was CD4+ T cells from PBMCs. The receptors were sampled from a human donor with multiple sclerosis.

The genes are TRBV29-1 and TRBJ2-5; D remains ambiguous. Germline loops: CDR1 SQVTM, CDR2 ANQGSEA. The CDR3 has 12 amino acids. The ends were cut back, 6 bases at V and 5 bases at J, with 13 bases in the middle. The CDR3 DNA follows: TGCAGCGTGGTCCCGACCGGGGAGACCCAGTACTTC. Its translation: CSVVPTGETQYF.

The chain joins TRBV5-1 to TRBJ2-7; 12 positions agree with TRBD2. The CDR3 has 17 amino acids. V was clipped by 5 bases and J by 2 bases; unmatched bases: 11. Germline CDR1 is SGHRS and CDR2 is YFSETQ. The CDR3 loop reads CASSNPLRTSGAYEQYF. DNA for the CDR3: TGCGCCAGCAGTAATCCGCTAAGGACTAGCGGGGCCTACGAGCAGTACTTC.

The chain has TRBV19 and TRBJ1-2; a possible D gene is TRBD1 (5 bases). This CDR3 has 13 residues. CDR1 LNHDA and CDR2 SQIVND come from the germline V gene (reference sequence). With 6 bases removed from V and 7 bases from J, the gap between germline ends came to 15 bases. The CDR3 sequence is CASRTDPGRGYTF. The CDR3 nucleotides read TGTGCCAGTAGAACGGACCCGGGGCGTGGCTACACCTTC.